The clone carrying this T cell receptor (beta chain) has only a few counts. Its antigen is as yet unknown. TCRdb reprocessed the reads with MiXCR, giving one entry per CDR3 protein. The sample carries approximately 500,000 distinct CDR3 sequences, 16% recorded once. Germline V gene sequence: CDR1 DFQATT, CDR2 SNEGSKA (reference sequence). The trim removed 5 bases at V and 3 bases at J, leaving 13 bases unmatched. The CDR3 has 18 residues. The data originate from a study of T cell repertoires in cytomegalovirus infection. Study background: CMV infection together with matching HLA type was indicated by public TCR beta signatures.

General study results and limits: Dominating the ex vivo response were HLA-C-restricted CMV-specific TCR beta clonotypes. Cumulative public TCR beta family frequency identified carriers of CMV plus the relevant HLA.

The TCR comes from a human donor in good health (CMV status not recorded). Some clones in this sample may be carry-over from other donors' samples. The rearrangement links TRBV20-1 to TRBJ2-1; 13 bases are a match to TRBD2. The sequenced sample consisted of CD8+ T cells from PBMCs. CDR3 amino acids: CSAPGLAGPADLYNEQFF. The CDR3 nucleotides read TGCAGTGCTCCGGGACTAGCGGGGCCCGCCGACCTCTACAATGAGCAGTTCTTC.